A selection of T cell receptor beta chains follows, all from one sample in a study of CXCR3-negative and CXCR3-positive naive CD8 T cells. One entry per CDR3 protein, without DNA, is what TCRdb gives after re-calling the 5' RACE reads. The sample holds around 26,000 distinct CDR3 sequences. The sequenced material came from naive CXCR3- CD8+ T cells from blood. These receptors were collected from a human donor in good health. Some clones in this sample may be carry-over from other donors' samples. Both conserved end residues are part of each CDR3. Fields, in order: clone size, J gene, V gene, CDR3 protein. Clone size appears in some rows only: once, few, many, or a class for an expanded clone.

NA,TRBJ1-3,TRBV4-3,CASSQDWTGGGNTIYF
NA,TRBJ1-1,TRBV7-2,CASSPGFGYTEAFF
NA,TRBJ2-7,TRBV20-1,CSARDPKGQGIEQYF
NA,TRBJ2-7,TRBV7-6,CASSPRPGTGYEQYF
NA,TRBJ2-7,TRBV12-3/TRBV12-4,CASSGSYEQYF
medium-sized,TRBJ1-5,TRBV7-9,CASSPFRDSNQPQHF
NA,TRBJ1-5,TRBV7-3,CASSENSNQPQHF
NA,TRBJ2-7,TRBV6-2/TRBV6-3,CASNPPPGGRLEQYF
NA,TRBJ2-3,TRBV6-4,CASSDTSVDADTQYF
NA,TRBJ2-3,TRBV20-1,CSARDEAGAGTDTQYF
medium-sized,TRBJ2-7,TRBV2,CASSEGLRFGEQYF
NA,TRBJ2-1,TRBV7-9,CASSLGGDPYNEQFF
NA,TRBJ2-1,TRBV7-3,CASSLSPMGNEQFF
NA,TRBJ2-3,TRBV6-6,CASVDRDWSTDTQYF
NA,TRBJ2-1,TRBV4-3,CASSLRLAGAYNEQFF